This TCR beta chain was identified during a study of blood T cell repertoires in COVID-19. Method: immunoSEQ multiplex PCR; TCRdb's copy keeps in-frame clones and lacks some. This repertoire shows about 210,000 clones, about four fifths found once; its top ten account for roughly 2.9%. This clone showed up just a few times. Germline V CDR1 and CDR2: SGHNT, YYREEE (reference sequence). V lost 5 bases to trimming and J lost 5 bases, with 19 bases between them. The CDR3 covers 15 residues. The TCR sequence derives from a man in his fifties or sixties with active or convalescent COVID-19. The chain is built from TRBV5-4 and TRBJ2-5, with D perhaps matching TRBD2 (6 bases). The sample taken for sequencing was peripheral blood. The CDR3 loop reads CASSPTQGGAETQYF. The CDR3 bases are TGTGCCAGCAGTCCTACCCAAGGCGGGGCGGAGACCCAGTACTTC. The whole variable domain, remainder taken from reference TRBV5-4 and TRBJ2-5, is ETGVTQSPTHLIKTRGQQVTLRCSSQSGHNTVSWYQQALGQGPQFIFQYYREEENGRGNFPPRFSGLQFPNYSSELNVNALELDDSALYLCASSPTQGGAETQYFGPGTRLLVL.